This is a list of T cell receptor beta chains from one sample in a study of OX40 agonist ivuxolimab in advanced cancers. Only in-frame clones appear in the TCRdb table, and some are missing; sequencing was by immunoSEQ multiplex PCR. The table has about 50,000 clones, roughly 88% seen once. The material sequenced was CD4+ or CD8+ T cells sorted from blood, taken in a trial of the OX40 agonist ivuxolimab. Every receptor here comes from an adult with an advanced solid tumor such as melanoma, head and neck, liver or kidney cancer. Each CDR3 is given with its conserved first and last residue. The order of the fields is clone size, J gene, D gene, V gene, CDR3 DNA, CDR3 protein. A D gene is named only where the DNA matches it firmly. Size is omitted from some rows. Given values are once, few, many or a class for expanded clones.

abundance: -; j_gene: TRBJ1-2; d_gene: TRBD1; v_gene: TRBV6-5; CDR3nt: TGTGCCAGCAGTTCTTGGGACAGGGGTTATGGCTACACCTTC; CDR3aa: CASSSWDRGYGYTF
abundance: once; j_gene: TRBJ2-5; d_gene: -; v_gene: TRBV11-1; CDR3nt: TGTGCCAGCAGCCCGAGGAGGGGGTTGGAGACCCAGTACTTC; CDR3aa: CASSPRRGLETQYF
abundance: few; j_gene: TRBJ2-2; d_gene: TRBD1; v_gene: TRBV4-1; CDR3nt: TGCGCCAGCAGCCAGAGACAGGGGTTCCCCGGGGAGCTGTTTTTT; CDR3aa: CASSQRQGFPGELFF
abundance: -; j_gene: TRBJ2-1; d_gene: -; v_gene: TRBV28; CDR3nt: TGTGCCAGCGGGCGTACGGGTTCCTACAATGAGCAGTTCTTC; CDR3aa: CASGRTGSYNEQFF
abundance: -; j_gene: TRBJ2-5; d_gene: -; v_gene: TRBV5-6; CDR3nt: TGTGCCAGCACCCAGGGGGAGACCCAGTACTTC; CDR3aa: CASTQGETQYF
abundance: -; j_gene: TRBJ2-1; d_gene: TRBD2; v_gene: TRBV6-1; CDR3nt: TGTGCCAGCAGCCTAGCGGAGAGGGCCTACAATGAGCAGTTCTTC; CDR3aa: CASSLAERAYNEQFF
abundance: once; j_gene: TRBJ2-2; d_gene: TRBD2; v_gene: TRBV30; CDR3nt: TGTGCCTGGAGTGTACTGCCTAGCGGGAGCGGGGAGCTGTTTTTT; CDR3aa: CAWSVLPSGSGELFF
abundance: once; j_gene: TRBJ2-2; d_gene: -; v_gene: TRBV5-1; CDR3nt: TGCGCCAGCAGCTTGGACGGGCCCGGGGAGCTGTTTTTT; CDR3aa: CASSLDGPGELFF
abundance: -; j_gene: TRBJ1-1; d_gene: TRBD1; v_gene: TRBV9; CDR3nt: TGTGCCAGCAGCGTAGACCCACAGGGGATTCTCGGATCTGAAGCTTTCTTT; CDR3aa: CASSVDPQGILGSEAFF
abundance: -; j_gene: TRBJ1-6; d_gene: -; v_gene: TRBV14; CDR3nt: TGTGCCAGCAGCCAAGCAGGGGCAGGTAATTCACCCCTCCACTTT; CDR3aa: CASSQAGAGNSPLHF
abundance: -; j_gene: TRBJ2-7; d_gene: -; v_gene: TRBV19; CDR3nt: TGTGCCAGTAGTATAGATCTCTGGCGCAACTACGAGCAGTACTTC; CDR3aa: CASSIDLWRNYEQYF
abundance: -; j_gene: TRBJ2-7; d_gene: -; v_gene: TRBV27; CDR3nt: TGTGCCAGCAGTTTCACTCCCCTGGGCTACGAGCAGTACTTC; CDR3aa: CASSFTPLGYEQYF
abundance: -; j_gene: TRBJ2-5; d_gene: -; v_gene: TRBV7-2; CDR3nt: TGTGCCAGCAGCCCTCGACAGAATTTGGCAGGGGAGACCCAGTACTTC; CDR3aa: CASSPRQNLAGETQYF
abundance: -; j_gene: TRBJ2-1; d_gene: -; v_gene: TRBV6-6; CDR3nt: TGTGCCAGCAGTTACTTGGGGACGCCCTCGGGTGAGCAGTTCTTC; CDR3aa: CASSYLGTPSGEQFF
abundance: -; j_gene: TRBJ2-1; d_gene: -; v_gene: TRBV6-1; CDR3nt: TGTGCCAGCAGTGAAATCGTCGGCGCGGGGCGTTACAATGAGCAGTTCTTC; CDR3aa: CASSEIVGAGRYNEQFF
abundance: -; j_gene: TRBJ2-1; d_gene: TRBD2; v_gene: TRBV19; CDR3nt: TGTGCCAGTAGTATGACTAGCGGGGTAGAGCAGTTCTTC; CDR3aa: CASSMTSGVEQFF
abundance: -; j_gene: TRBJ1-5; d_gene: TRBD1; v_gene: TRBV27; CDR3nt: TGTGCCGACAACCGGGACAGGCCCAATCAGCCCCAGCATTTT; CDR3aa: CADNRDRPNQPQHF
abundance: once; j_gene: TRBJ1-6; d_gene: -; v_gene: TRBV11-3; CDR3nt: TGTGCCAGCAGCCTTGAGAGGGGGGATTCACCCCTCCACTTT; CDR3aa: CASSLERGDSPLHF
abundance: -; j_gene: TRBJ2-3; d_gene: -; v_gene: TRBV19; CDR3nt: TGTGCCAGTTCAGTGTGGGAGAACACAGATACGCAGTATTTT; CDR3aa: CASSVWENTDTQYF
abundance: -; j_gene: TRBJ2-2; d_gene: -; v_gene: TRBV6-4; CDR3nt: TGTGCCAGCAGCGCTAACTGGAACACCGGGGAGCTGTTTTTT; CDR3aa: CASSANWNTGELFF
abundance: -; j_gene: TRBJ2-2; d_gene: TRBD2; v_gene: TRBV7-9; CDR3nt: TGTGCCAGCATCATGAGCGGGAGCGTCGGGGAGCTGTTTTTT; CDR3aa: CASIMSGSVGELFF
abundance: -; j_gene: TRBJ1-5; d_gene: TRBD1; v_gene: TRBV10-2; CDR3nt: TGCGCCAGCAGTGAACAGGGGGCACTACAGCCCCAGCATTTT; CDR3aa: CASSEQGALQPQHF
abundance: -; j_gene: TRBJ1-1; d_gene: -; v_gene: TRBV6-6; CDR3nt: TGTGCCAGCAACTCGGGGACTGTAGCTTTCTTT; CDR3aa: CASNSGTVAFF
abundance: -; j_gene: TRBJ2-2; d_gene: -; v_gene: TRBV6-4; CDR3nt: TGTGCCAGCAAGGTGGATGCATTGAACACCGGGGAGCTGTTTTTT; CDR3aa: CASKVDALNTGELFF
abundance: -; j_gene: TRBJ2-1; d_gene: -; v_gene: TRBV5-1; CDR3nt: TGCGCCAGCAGCTCCCGGGTGGTGTCAGGGGCCTACAATGAGCAGTTCTTC; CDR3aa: CASSSRVVSGAYNEQFF
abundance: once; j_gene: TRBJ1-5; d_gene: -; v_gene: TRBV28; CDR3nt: TGTGCCAGCAGGTGGGGGAGTTTGAATCAGCCCCAGCATTTT; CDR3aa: CASRWGSLNQPQHF
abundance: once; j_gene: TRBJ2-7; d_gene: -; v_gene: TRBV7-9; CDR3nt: TGTGCCAGCAGCTTAGAGGGGGGACCCTACGAGCAGTACTTC; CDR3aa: CASSLEGGPYEQYF
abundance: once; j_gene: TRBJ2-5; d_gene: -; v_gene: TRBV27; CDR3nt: TGTGCCAGCAGAGAGCGTTCAGGGAAATCGGAGACCCAGTACTTC; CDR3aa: CASRERSGKSETQYF
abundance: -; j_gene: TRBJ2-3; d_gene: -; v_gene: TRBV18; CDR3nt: TGTGCCAGCTCACCACAGGAAGATACGCAGTATTTT; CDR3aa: CASSPQEDTQYF
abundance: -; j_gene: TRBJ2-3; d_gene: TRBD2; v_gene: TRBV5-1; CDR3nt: TGCGCCAGCAGCTGGGGAGGGTCCCTTTTAGATACGCAGTATTTT; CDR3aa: CASSWGGSLLDTQYF
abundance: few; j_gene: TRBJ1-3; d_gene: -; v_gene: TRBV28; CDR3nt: TGTGCCAGCAGTTTAACAGGAGTAAAACAAGCTGGAAACACCATATATTTT; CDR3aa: CASSLTGVKQAGNTIYF
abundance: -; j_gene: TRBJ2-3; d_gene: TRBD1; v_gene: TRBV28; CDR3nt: TGTGCCAGCCTTATTCAGGGGGCGCGCGCAGATACGCAGTATTTT; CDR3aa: CASLIQGARADTQYF
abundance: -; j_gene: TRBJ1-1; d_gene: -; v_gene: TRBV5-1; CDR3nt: TGCGCCAGCAGCTTAGAGGAAAAGGGCTCGAACACTGAAGCTTTCTTT; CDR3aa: CASSLEEKGSNTEAFF
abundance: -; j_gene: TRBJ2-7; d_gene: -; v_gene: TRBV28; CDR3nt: TGTGCCAGCAGTCTCCTCATATCCTACGAGCAGTACTTC; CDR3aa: CASSLLISYEQYF
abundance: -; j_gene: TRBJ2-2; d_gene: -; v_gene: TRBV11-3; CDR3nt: TGTGCCAGCAGCTTACCGTGGACGGGGCGTGAGCTGTTTTTT; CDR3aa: CASSLPWTGRELFF
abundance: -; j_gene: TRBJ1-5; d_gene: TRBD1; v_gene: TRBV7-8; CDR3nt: TGTGCCAGCAGTCCCCAGGGGGCGGGGAATCAGCCCCAGCATTTT; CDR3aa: CASSPQGAGNQPQHF
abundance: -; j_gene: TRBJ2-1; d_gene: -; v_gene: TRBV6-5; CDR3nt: TGTGCCAGCAGAGCCGATCGCTTGACCTACAATGAGCAGTTCTTC; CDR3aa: CASRADRLTYNEQFF
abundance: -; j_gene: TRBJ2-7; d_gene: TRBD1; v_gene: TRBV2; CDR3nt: TGTGCCAGCATCCCCGGGACAGGGTACGAGCAGTACTTC; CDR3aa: CASIPGTGYEQYF
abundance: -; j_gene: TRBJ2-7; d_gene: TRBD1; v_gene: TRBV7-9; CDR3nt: TGTGCCAGCAGCTTAGCGGCAGGGGGATCCTACGAGCAGTACTTC; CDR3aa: CASSLAAGGSYEQYF
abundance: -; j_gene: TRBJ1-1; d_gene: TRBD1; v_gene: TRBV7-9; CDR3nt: TGTGCCAGCAGTAACAGGGGTTCTGCTGAAGCTTTCTTT; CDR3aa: CASSNRGSAEAFF
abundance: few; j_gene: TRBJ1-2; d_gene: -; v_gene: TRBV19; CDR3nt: TGTGCCAGTAGTATTGCCTCTGGCTACACCTTC; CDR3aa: CASSIASGYTF
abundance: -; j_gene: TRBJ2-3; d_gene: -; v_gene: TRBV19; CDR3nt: TGTGCCAGTAGTATCAAGATAGGATCAGATACGCAGTATTTT; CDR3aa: CASSIKIGSDTQYF
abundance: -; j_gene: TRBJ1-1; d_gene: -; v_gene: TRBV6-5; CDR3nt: TGTGCCAGCAGTTACTCCGGGACACCGAACACTGAAGCTTTCTTT; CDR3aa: CASSYSGTPNTEAFF
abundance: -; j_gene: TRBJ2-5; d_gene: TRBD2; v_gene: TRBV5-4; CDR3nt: TGTGCCAGCAGAACGGGGACTAGCGCTCCGCAAGAGACCCAGTACTTC; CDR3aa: CASRTGTSAPQETQYF
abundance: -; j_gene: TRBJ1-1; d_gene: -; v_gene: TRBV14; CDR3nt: TGTGCCAGCAGCGCACGGACAAGGGCTGAAGCTTTCTTT; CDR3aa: CASSARTRAEAFF
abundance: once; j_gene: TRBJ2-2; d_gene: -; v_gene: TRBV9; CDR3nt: TGTGCCAGCAGCCCAGGGGCGGGAGTGCTTTTGGCCGGGGAGCTGTTTTTT; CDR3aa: CASSPGAGVLLAGELFF
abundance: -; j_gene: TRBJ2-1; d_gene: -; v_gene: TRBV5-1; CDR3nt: TGCGCCAGCAGCCTGACCAGGGCCGACTACAATGAGCAGTTCTTC; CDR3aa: CASSLTRADYNEQFF
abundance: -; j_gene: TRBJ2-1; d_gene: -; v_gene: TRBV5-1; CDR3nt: TGCGCCAGCAGCTTGATGTCTTCGACCCCTTTTGACAATGAGCAGTTCTTC; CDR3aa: CASSLMSSTPFDNEQFF
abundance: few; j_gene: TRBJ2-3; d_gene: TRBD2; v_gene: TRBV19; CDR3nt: TGTGCCAGTAGTAGTACCAGCGGGATCGTAGATACGCAGTATTTT; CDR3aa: CASSSTSGIVDTQYF
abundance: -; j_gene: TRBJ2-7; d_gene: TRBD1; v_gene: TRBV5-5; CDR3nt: TGTGCCAGCAGCAGACAGGGGTTAGGCTACGAGCAGTACTTC; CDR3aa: CASSRQGLGYEQYF
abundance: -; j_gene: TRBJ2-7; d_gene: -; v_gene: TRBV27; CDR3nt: TGTGCCAGCAGTCCCGGGGGCTACGAGCAGTACTTC; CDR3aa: CASSPGGYEQYF
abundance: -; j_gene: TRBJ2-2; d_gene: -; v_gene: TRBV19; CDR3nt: TGTGCCAGTAGTTCAGGAAAGAACACCGGGGAGCTGTTTTTT; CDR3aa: CASSSGKNTGELFF
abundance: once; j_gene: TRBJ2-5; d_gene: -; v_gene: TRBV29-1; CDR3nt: TGCAGCGCTCACGGTGGGGGGCGAGAGACCCAGTACTTC; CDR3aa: CSAHGGGRETQYF
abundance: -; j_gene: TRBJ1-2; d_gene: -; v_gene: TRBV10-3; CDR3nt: TGTGCCATCAGTGAGTCGTCCTGGGGAACTAACTATGGCTACACCTTC; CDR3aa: CAISESSWGTNYGYTF
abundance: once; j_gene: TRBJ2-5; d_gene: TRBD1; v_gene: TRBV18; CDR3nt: TGTGCCAGCTCACCGCGGACAGGGGGCTGGGAGACCCAGTACTTC; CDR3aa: CASSPRTGGWETQYF
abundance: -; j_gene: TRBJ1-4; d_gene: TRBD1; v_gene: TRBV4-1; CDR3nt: TGCGCCAGCAGCCTGAGTTGGACAGGGGGGGAAAAACTGTTTTTT; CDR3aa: CASSLSWTGGEKLFF
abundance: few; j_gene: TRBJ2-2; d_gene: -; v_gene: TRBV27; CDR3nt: TGTGCCAGCAGCAAAGAGCCGGGACATATGAATCTGTTTTTT; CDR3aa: CASSKEPGHMNLFF
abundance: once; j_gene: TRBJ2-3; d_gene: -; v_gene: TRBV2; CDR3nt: TGTGCCAGCAAGCAGGATGGGGCTAGCACAGATACGCAGTATTTT; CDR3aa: CASKQDGASTDTQYF
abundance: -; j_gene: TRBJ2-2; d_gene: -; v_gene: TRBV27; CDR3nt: TGTGCCAGCAGTCTTCAAGGGCGGGCGAACACCGGGGAGCTGTTTTTT; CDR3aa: CASSLQGRANTGELFF